This passage covers 3 T cell receptor beta chains from one sample sequenced in a study of identical twins. TCRdb fed the 5' RACE reads into MiXCR, producing one record per CDR3 protein. The sample has 500,000 to 650,000 distinct CDR3 sequences, around 20% seen once. This same sample was also part of a study on yellow fever vaccine responses in identical twins.

Input material: CD4+ T cells sorted from blood. The receptors stem from a woman between 18 and 29 years old in good health.

The chain joins TRBV7-9 to TRBJ2-1; tentatively, D is TRBD1 or TRBD2 (6 bases each). Germline values: CDR1 SEHNR, CDR2 FQNEAQ (reference sequence). The CDR3 extends over 17 amino acids. The V and J ends lost 5 bases and 8 bases respectively, with 25 bases between them. The CDR3 sequence is CASSPQVEGRGGDEQFF. The CDR3 DNA reads as TGTGCCAGCAGCCCGCAAGTCGAGGGCAGGGGAGGCGATGAGCAGTTCTTC.

The V gene is TRBV5-1, the J gene TRBJ1-1; D is ambiguous. This CDR3 is 13 amino acids long. Per germline, CDR1 SGHRS and CDR2 YFSETQ. The V gene lost 4 bases and the J gene lost 3 bases, with 10 bases spanning the gap. The CDR3: CASSGRGDTEAFF. The CDR3 coding sequence is TGCGCCAGCAGCGGCCGCGGGGACACTGAAGCTTTCTTT.

The chain employs TRBV12-3 or TRBV12-4 and TRBJ2-3; 7 bases align to TRBD2. CDR3 size: 15 residues. With V trimmed by 6 bases and J by 0 bases, 6 bases remained unmatched. CDR3 bases: TGTGCCAGCAGGTACGGGAGGACGAGCACAGATACGCAGTATTTT. This codes for CASRYGRTSTDTQYF.